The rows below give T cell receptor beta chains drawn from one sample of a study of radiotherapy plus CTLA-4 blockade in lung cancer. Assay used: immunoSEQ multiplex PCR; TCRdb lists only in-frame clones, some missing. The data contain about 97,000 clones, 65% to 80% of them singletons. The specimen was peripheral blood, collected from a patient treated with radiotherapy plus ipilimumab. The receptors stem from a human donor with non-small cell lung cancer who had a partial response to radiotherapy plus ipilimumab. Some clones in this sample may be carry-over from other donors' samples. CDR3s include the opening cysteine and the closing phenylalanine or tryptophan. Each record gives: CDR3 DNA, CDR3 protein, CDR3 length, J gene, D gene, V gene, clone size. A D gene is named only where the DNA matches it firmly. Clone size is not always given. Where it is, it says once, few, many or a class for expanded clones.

DNA: TGTGCCAGCAGACTGACAGGGGGCGCGGAGGGCTACACCTTC
CDR3: CASRLTGGAEGYTF
length: 14
J: TRBJ1-2
D: TRBD1
V: TRBV27
size: -

DNA: TGTGCCATCAGTTTCGACTACCCTGAGACCGGGGAGCTGTTTTTT
CDR3: CAISFDYPETGELFF
length: 15
J: TRBJ2-2
D: -
V: TRBV10-3
size: -

DNA: TGTGCCGCGGGGAGGGTCTATGGCTACACCTTC
CDR3: CAAGRVYGYTF
length: 11
J: TRBJ1-2
D: -
V: TRBV9
size: -

DNA: TGTGCCAGCAGCGGCGGGACTAGCGGGGGAGATACGCAGTATTTT
CDR3: CASSGGTSGGDTQYF
length: 15
J: TRBJ2-3
D: TRBD2
V: TRBV6-4
size: few

DNA: TGTGCCAGCAGCAAGATCCCGGGACAGGGATTCTCTGGGGCCAACGTCCTGACTTTC
CDR3: CASSKIPGQGFSGANVLTF
length: 19
J: TRBJ2-6
D: -
V: TRBV21-1
size: -

DNA: TGTGCCAGCAGCGGACGGACAGGGATCGCCACAGATACGCAGTATTTT
CDR3: CASSGRTGIATDTQYF
length: 16
J: TRBJ2-3
D: TRBD1
V: TRBV9
size: -

DNA: TGTGCCAGCAGTGGAGAGATCCGCTCCTACAATGAGCAGTTCTTC
CDR3: CASSGEIRSYNEQFF
length: 15
J: TRBJ2-1
D: -
V: TRBV7-3
size: -

DNA: TGTGCCAGCAGCGTAGCCGGGGACAGGGTTGGGCAGTACTTC
CDR3: CASSVAGDRVGQYF
length: 14
J: TRBJ2-7
D: TRBD1
V: TRBV9
size: -

DNA: TGTGCCAGCAGGGTACAGGGGGCGGGCGGCTACACCTTC
CDR3: CASRVQGAGGYTF
length: 13
J: TRBJ1-2
D: TRBD1
V: TRBV6-1
size: -

DNA: TGTGCCAGCAGCCCTAGATTGAATGAGCAGTTCTTC
CDR3: CASSPRLNEQFF
length: 12
J: TRBJ2-1
D: -
V: TRBV7-2
size: -

DNA: TGTGCCAGCAGTGCGCTAGCTAGGTCGGATACGCAGTATTTT
CDR3: CASSALARSDTQYF
length: 14
J: TRBJ2-3
D: -
V: TRBV25-1
size: once

DNA: TGTGCCAGCAGCAGGGGACTAGCGGGAATCAATGAGCAGTTCTTC
CDR3: CASSRGLAGINEQFF
length: 15
J: TRBJ2-1
D: TRBD2
V: TRBV11-2
size: -

DNA: TGTGCCAGCAGTGAAGATGCGGGGCGAATCTATGGCTACACCTTC
CDR3: CASSEDAGRIYGYTF
length: 15
J: TRBJ1-2
D: -
V: TRBV2
size: few

DNA: TGCGCCAGCAGTCAATCCGCAATAGTCCTCTCGAACACCGGGGAGCTGTTTTTT
CDR3: CASSQSAIVLSNTGELFF
length: 18
J: TRBJ2-2
D: -
V: TRBV23-1
size: -